This T cell receptor (beta chain) was observed in a study of beta chain features in type 1 diabetes. Whole-study results and caveats: In all four CD4+ subsets, TCRB CDR3 length was significantly, moderately reduced in type 1 diabetes. Among patients, naive, central memory and Treg TCRB repertoires appeared more similar than among healthy donors.

Averaging roughly 110 mL, one heparinised blood draw was given by each donor. As concerns this clone: What it binds is unknown.

Germline V CDR1 and CDR2: MDHEN, SYDVKM. Trimming at V came to 5 bases and at J to 5 bases, leaving 13 bases not matched to a gene. The CDR3 contains 16 residues. Since all of the isolated RNA was reverse transcribed, expressed TCRB transcripts were what got sequenced. Profiling relied on immunoSEQ multiplex PCR, and the TCRdb table lists in-frame clones only, not all of them. Of approximately 400,000 clones in the sample, about 15% were seen once. This receptor was identified in a woman between 18 and 30 years old in good health. The chain joins TRBV28 to TRBJ1-2, with 8 bases that match TRBD1. Sequenced: naive CD4+ T cells from blood. CDR3 in DNA: TGTGCCAGCAGTCAACCCTATCAGGGGGCTCGGTATGGCTACACCTTC. It encodes CASSQPYQGARYGYTF.